The 8 T cell receptor beta chains presented below share a single source sample, sequenced in a study of naive and memory T cell subsets. Alpha and beta constant region primers primed reverse transcription for blood and skin samples. MiXCR, run by TCRdb on the 5' RACE reads, gives a single entry per CDR3 protein. Altogether about 22,000 distinct CDR3 sequences are present, 3.5% to 5% being singletons, with the ten largest covering roughly 8%. Whole-blood samples were roughly 2.3 ml of peripheral blood from healthy adult volunteers. The receptors here all came from a male donor in good health.

This clonotype came up a few times. This chain connects TRBV14 to TRBJ2-7; D is unresolved. V was shortened by 1 base and J by 1 base, with 5 bases between the two germline ends. Germline CDR1 and CDR2: SGHDN and FVKESK. CDR3 length: 13 amino acids. Here the CDR3 reads CASSQGGSYEQYF. Here the CDR3 DNA reads TGTGCCAGCAGCCAAGGGGGTTCCTACGAGCAGTACTTC. The full variable domain, rest sourced from reference TRBV14 and TRBJ2-7, is EAGVTQFPSHSVIEKGQTVTLRCDPISGHDNLYWYRRVMGKEIKFLLHFVKESKQDESGMPNNRFLAERTGGTYSTLKVQPAELEDSGVYFCASSQGGSYEQYFGPGTRLTVT.

This clonotype came up many times. This chain links TRBV7-6 with TRBJ1-3, with D perhaps matching TRBD1 (5 bases). V was trimmed by 0 bases and J by 3 bases, leaving 9 bases between them. CDR1 is SGHVS and CDR2 is FNYEAQ in the germline V gene. CDR3 size: 15 residues. The CDR3 DNA is TGTGCCAGCAGCTTAGCCCAGGGAGGTGGAAACACCATATATTTT. Its protein is CASSLAQGGGNTIYF.

There are many counts of this clonotype. The chain combines TRBV6-6 with TRBJ2-1; 12 bases are a match to TRBD2. V shed 2 bases, J shed 5 bases, and the junction held 4 bases outside the gene matches. CDR1 MNHNY and CDR2 SVGAGI come from the germline V gene (reference sequence). This CDR3 region has 16 residues. CDR3 sequence: CASSYMGLAGHNEQFF. For the CDR3, the DNA is TGTGCCAGCAGTTACATGGGACTAGCGGGTCACAATGAGCAGTTCTTC.

This clonotype was detected many times. This CDR3 reads CASSLAELFNVLTF. The CDR3 nucleotides read TGTGCCAGCAGCTTAGCGGAACTCTTCAACGTCCTGACTTTC. The rearrangement links TRBV7-9 to TRBJ2-6; no firm D call. The CDR3 spans 14 residues. Looked up from germline, CDR1 is SEHNR and CDR2 is FQNEAQ (reference sequence). V shed 0 bases and J shed 9 bases, with 9 bases lying between them.

This clonotype was found many times. Here the CDR3 DNA reads TGTGCCAGCAGCCAGACCAGGGGGCTTGGGACTGAAGCTTTCTTT. Translation gives CASSQTRGLGTEAFF. This chain links TRBV3-1 with TRBJ1-1; 8 bases map to TRBD1. This CDR3 comprises 15 residues. The V gene end was trimmed by 3 bases and the J gene end by 5 bases; junction bases not matched to a gene: 8. Germline values: CDR1 LGHDT, CDR2 YNNKEL (reference sequence). The full variable domain, rest sourced from reference TRBV3-1 and TRBJ1-1, is DTAVSQTPKYLVTQMGNDKSIKCEQNLGHDTMYWYKQDSKKFLKIMFSYNNKELIINETVPNRFSPKSPDKAHLNLHINSLELGDSAVYFCASSQTRGLGTEAFFGQGTRLTVV.

This clonotype was observed at least ten times. V usage is TRBV11-2 and J usage is TRBJ1-1; 8 bases fit TRBD1. This CDR3 has 15 residues. J lost 1 base, V lost 0 bases, and 1 base had no gene match. CDR1 SGHAT and CDR2 FQNNGV come from the germline V gene. CDR3 sequence: CASSLDGQGNTEAFF. The DNA for the CDR3 is TGTGCCAGCAGCTTAGATGGACAGGGGAACACTGAAGCTTTCTTT. The full variable domain, completed using reference TRBV11-2 and TRBJ1-1, is EAGVAQSPRYKIIEKRQSVAFWCNPISGHATLYWYQQILGQGPKLLIQFQNNGVVDDSQLPKDRFSAERLKGVDSTLKIQPAKLEDSAVYLCASSLDGQGNTEAFFGQGTRLTVV.

This clonotype appeared many times. The V and J genes are TRBV4-2 and TRBJ2-1; D is undetermined. Germline lookup yields CDR1 LGHNA and CDR2 YNFKEQ. V shed 0 bases and J shed 3 bases, with 12 bases lying between them. CDR3 length: 16 residues. The chain's CDR3 is CASSQDRGSHYNEQFF. The CDR3 DNA sequence: TGTGCCAGCAGCCAAGATCGCGGTAGCCACTACAATGAGCAGTTCTTC.

The table lists this clonotype with many counts. V gene TRBV7-3 combines with J gene TRBJ2-1, with 8 nucleotides matching TRBD2. CDR3 length: 17 residues. Germline lookup yields CDR1 SGHTA and CDR2 FQGTGA. V was clipped by 1 base and J by 0 bases; unmatched bases: 5. The CDR3 loop reads CASSLNPSGFSYNEQFF. Written as DNA, the CDR3 is TGTGCCAGCAGCTTAAACCCTAGCGGGTTCTCCTACAATGAGCAGTTCTTC.